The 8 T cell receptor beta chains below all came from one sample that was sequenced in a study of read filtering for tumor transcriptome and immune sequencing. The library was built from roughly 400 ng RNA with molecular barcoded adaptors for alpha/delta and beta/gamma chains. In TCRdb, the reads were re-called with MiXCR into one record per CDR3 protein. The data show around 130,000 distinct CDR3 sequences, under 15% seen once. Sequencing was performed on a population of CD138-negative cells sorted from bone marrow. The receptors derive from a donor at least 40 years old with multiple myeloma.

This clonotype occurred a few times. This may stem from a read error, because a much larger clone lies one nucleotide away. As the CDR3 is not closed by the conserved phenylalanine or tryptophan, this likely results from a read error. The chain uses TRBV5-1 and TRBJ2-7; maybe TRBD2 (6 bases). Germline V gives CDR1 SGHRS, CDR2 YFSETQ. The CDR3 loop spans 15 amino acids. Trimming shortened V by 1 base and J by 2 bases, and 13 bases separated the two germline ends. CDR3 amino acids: CASSLTGLDTYEQYL. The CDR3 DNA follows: TGCGCCAGCAGCTTGACGGGACTTGACACCTACGAGCAGTACCTC.

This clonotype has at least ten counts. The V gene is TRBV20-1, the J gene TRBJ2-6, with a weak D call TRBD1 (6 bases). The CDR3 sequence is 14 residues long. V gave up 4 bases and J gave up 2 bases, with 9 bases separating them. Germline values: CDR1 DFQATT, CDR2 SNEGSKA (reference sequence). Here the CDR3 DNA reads TGCAGTGCTAAAACAGGGACTGGGGCCAACGTCCTGACTTTC. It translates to CSAKTGTGANVLTF.

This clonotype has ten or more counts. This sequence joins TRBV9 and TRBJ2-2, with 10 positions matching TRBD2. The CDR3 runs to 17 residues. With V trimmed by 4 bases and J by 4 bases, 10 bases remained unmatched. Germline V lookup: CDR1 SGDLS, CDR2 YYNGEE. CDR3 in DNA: TGTGCCAGCAGCCCAGGGGGACTAGCGTATGGCACCGGGGAGCTGTTTTTT. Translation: CASSPGGLAYGTGELFF.

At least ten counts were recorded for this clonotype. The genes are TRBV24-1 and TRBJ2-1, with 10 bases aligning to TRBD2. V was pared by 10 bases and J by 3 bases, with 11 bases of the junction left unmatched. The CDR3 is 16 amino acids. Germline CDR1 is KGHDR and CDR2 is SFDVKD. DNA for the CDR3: TGTGCCACGGGCCCTCGAACTAGCGGGGTCTACAATGAGCAGTTCTTC. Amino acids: CATGPRTSGVYNEQFF.

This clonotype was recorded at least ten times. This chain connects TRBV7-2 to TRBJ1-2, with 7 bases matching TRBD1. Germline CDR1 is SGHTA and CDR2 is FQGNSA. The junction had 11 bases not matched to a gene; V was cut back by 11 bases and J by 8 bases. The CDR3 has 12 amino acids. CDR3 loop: CAQGGGRRGYTF. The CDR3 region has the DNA TGTGCCCAGGGGGGGGGGCGCAGGGGCTACACCTTC. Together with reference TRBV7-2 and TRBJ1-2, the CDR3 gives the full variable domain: GAGVSQSPSNKVTEKGKDVELRCDPISGHTALYWYRQSLGQGLEFLIYFQGNSAPDKSGLPSDRFSAERTGGSVSTLTIQRTQQEDSAVYLCAQGGGRRGYTFGSGTRLTVV.

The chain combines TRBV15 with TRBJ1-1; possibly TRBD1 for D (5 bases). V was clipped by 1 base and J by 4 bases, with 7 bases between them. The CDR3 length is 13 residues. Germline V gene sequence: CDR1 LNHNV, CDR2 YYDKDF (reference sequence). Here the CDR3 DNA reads TGTGCCACCAGCAGAGGGGGGAGCACTGAAGCTTTCTTT. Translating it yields CATSRGGSTEAFF.

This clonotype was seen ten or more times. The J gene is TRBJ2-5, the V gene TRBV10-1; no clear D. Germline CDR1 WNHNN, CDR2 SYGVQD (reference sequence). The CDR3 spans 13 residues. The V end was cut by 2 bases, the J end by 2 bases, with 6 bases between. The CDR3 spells CASSEKLQETQYF. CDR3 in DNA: TGCGCCAGCAGTGAGAAGCTACAAGAGACCCAGTACTTC.

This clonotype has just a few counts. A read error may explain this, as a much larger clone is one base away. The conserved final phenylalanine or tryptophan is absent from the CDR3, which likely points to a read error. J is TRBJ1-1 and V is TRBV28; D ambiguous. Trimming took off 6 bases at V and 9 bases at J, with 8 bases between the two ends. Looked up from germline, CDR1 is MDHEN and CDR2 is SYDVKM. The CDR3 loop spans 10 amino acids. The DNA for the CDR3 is TGTGCCAGCAGCGGGGTGAAAGCTTTCCTT. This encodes CASSGVKAFL.